Listed below are T cell receptor beta chains from one sample, sequenced in a study of memory CD4+ T cells and cytomegalovirus serostatus. Clones were read by immunoSEQ multiplex PCR, and TCRdb kept only the in-frame ones, dropping some. The sample records almost 45,000 clones, 79% being singletons. The sequenced sample consisted of memory CD4+ T cells from blood. The receptors derive from an adult in good health and CMV-seronegative. CDR3s include the opening cysteine and the closing phenylalanine or tryptophan. The D gene is left open where the match is weak. Rows may omit the clone size; those that give it use once, few, many or a size class.

.	TRBJ1-4	.	TRBV6-7	TGTGCCAGCACGGGGGGCGAGGAAAAACTGTTTTTT	CASTGGEEKLFF
.	TRBJ2-1	.	TRBV5-4	TGTGCCAGCAGCCCGCCGGACAACCATAGTCCGTTCTTC	CASSPPDNHSPFF
.	TRBJ2-5	.	TRBV2	TGTGCCAGCGGGCAGGGGGAGACCCAGTACTTC	CASGQGETQYF
TRBD1	TRBJ1-5	few	TRBV29-1	TGCAGCGTGCAGGGGGGAAGTCAGCCCCAGCATTTT	CSVQGGSQPQHF
.	TRBJ2-5	.	TRBV19	TGTGCCAGTGGTTGGGGCAAAGAGACCCAGTACTTC	CASGWGKETQYF
TRBD2	TRBJ2-1	.	TRBV4-1	TGCGCCAGCAGCCCTCAACTAGCGGGAGTATTCAATGAGCAGTTCTTC	CASSPQLAGVFNEQFF
.	TRBJ2-6	.	TRBV11-2	TGTGCCAGCAGCTTAGTTGGGGGGAGGGGGGCCAACGTCCTGACTTTC	CASSLVGGRGANVLTF
TRBD2	TRBJ2-3	few	TRBV7-2	TGTGCCAGCAGCGGCCTCCTAGCGGGAGAAGGAATGCAGTATTTT	CASSGLLAGEGMQYF
.	TRBJ1-2	.	TRBV4-1	TGCGCCAGCAGCCAAGGTCAAGTGCCATTCCTGACCTATGGCTACACCTTC	CASSQGQVPFLTYGYTF
.	TRBJ1-1	few	TRBV29-1	TGCAGCGTAAGACAGGACGAGGACACTGAAGCTTTCTTT	CSVRQDEDTEAFF
TRBD2	TRBJ2-7	.	TRBV7-9	TGTGCCAGCAGCTTATCGGGGGGGGGATTGCGGTACGAGCAGTACTTC	CASSLSGGGLRYEQYF
.	TRBJ1-3	.	TRBV10-3	TGTGCCACTACTCGGGACATTCAGGGCAACACCATATATTTT	CATTRDIQGNTIYF
.	TRBJ1-3	.	TRBV6-7	TGTGCCAGCAGTTACTCGAAGAGGGCCCAACCTTCCCGGACTGGAAACACCATATATTTT	CASSYSKRAQPSRTGNTIYF
.	TRBJ2-7	few	TRBV2	TGTGCCAGCAGTGAGAGAAGTTGGAACGAGCAGTACTTC	CASSERSWNEQYF
.	TRBJ1-1	.	TRBV14	TGTGCCAGCAGCCAAGGTATCACTGAAGCTTTCTTT	CASSQGITEAFF
.	TRBJ2-5	.	TRBV21-1	TGTGCCAGCAGCCTCCGGACAGCCAAAAAAGAGACCCAGTACTTC	CASSLRTAKKETQYF
.	TRBJ2-6	.	TRBV6-1	TGTGCCAGCAGTGGACCGGGGGCGGCAGGGGCCAACGTCCTGACTTTC	CASSGPGAAGANVLTF
.	TRBJ2-7	.	TRBV10-2	TGCGCCAGCAGTGATGGGACCCCGAACTCCTACGAGCAGTACTTC	CASSDGTPNSYEQYF
.	TRBJ1-5	.	TRBV6-1	TGTGCCAGCAGTGAAGAGGGTTTTCAGCCCCAGCATTTT	CASSEEGFQPQHF
.	TRBJ2-1	.	TRBV6-4	TGTGCCAGCAGTGTTTCCCCTCGGGGCTACAATGAGCAGTTCTTC	CASSVSPRGYNEQFF
.	TRBJ1-2	.	TRBV19	TGTGCCAGTCACCGATTGGGGGGCGCGGTAGGCTACACCTTC	CASHRLGGAVGYTF
TRBD1	TRBJ2-7	.	TRBV5-5	TGTGCCAGCAGCGGAGGACAGGGGGTGTACGAGCAGTACTTC	CASSGGQGVYEQYF
.	TRBJ1-2	.	TRBV2	TGTGCCAGCAAACAGGGCACATTGGGCTACACCTTC	CASKQGTLGYTF
.	TRBJ2-1	once	TRBV11-2	TGTGCCAGCAGCCCCACCTCTAGCAGGGTTTGGGATGAGCAGTTCTTC	CASSPTSSRVWDEQFF
TRBD1	TRBJ1-6	.	TRBV7-9	TGTGCCAGCAGCTTTGGACAGGGGGCTTCGCGGTCACCCCTCCACTTT	CASSFGQGASRSPLHF
TRBD1	TRBJ1-5	.	TRBV7-8	TGTGCCAGCAGCTTAGTCGGGACAGGGAATCAGCCCCAGCATTTT	CASSLVGTGNQPQHF
.	TRBJ1-2	.	TRBV2	TGTGCCAGTACCTGGGACCTAGGAGGTAACTATGGCTACACCTTC	CASTWDLGGNYGYTF
TRBD2	TRBJ2-3	.	TRBV4-2	TGTGCCAGCAGCAAAACCTCCGGGACTAGCGGGATAACAGATACGCAGTATTTT	CASSKTSGTSGITDTQYF
TRBD1	TRBJ1-5	.	TRBV5-8	TGTGCCAGCAGCCCGGAGGGGGACAGGGGGCACCAGCCCCAGCATTTT	CASSPEGDRGHQPQHF
.	TRBJ2-7	.	TRBV30	TGTGCCTGGAGTCTCGGTAAAGCCTACGAGCAGTACTTC	CAWSLGKAYEQYF
.	TRBJ1-1	.	TRBV4-2	TGTGCCAGCAGCCAAGAAAGGGGGGTCTTGGCTTTCTTT	CASSQERGVLAFF